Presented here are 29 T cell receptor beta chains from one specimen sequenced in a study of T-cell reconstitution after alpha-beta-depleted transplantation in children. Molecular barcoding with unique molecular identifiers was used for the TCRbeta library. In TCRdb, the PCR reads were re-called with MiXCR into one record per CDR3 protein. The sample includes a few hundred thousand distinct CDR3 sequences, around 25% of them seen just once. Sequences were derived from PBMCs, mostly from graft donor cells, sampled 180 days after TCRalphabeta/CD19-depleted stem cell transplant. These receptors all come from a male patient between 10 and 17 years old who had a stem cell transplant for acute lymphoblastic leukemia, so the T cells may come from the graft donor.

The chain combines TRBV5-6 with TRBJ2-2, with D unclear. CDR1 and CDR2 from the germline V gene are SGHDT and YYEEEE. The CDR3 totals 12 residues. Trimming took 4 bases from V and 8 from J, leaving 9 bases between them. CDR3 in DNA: TGTGCCAGCAGCCCGCCCAGGGGGGAGCTGTTTTTT. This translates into CASSPPRGELFF.

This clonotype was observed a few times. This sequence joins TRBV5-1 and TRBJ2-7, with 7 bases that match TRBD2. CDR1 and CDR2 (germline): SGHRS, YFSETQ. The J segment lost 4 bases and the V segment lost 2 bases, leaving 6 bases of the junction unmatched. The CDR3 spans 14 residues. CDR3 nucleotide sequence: TGCGCCAGCAGCTTTGGCGGGAGTAGATACGAGCAGTACTTC. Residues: CASSFGGSRYEQYF.

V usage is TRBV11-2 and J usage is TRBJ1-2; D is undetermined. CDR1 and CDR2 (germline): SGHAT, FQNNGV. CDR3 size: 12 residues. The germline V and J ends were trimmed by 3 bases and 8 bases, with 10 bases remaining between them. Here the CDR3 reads CASSLDSLGYTF. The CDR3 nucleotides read TGTGCCAGCAGCTTGGACTCGCTGGGCTACACCTTC.

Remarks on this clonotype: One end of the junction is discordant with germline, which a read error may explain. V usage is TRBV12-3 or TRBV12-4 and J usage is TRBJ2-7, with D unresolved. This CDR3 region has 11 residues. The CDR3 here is CASSLTTKLNF. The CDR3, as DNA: TGTGCCAGCAGTCTCACAACCAAGCTGAACTTC.

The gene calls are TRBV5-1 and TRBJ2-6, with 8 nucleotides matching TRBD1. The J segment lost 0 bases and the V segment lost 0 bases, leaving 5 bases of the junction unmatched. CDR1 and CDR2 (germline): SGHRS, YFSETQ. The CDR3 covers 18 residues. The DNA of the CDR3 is TGCGCCAGCAGCTTGGCGCAGGGGGCCTACTCTGGGGCCAACGTCCTGACTTTC. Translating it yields CASSLAQGAYSGANVLTF.

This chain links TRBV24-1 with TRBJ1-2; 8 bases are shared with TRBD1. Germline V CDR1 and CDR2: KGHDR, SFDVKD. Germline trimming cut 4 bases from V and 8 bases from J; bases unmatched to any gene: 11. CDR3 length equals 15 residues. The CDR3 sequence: CATSEPGTGWDGYTF. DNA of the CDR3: TGTGCCACCAGTGAGCCCGGGACAGGCTGGGACGGCTACACCTTC.

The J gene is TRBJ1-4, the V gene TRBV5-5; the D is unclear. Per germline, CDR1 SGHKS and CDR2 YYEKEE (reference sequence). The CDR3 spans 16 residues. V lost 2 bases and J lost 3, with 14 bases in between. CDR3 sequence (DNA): TGTGCCAGCAGCTTTCTACCGGAGGAGGCTAATGAAAAACTGTTTTTT. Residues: CASSFLPEEANEKLFF.

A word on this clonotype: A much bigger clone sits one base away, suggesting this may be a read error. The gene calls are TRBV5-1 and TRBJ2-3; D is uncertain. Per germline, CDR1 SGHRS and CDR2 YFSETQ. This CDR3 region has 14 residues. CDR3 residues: CASSGSPILDTRYF. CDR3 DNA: TGCGCCAGCAGTGGCAGCCCAATCCTGGATACGCGGTATTTT.

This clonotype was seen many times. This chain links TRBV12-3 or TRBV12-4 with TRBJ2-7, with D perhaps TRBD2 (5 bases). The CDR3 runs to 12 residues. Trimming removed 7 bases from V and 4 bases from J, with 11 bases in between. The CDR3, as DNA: TGTGCCAGCACCTTCACGGGGTACGAGCAGTACTTC. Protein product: CASTFTGYEQYF.

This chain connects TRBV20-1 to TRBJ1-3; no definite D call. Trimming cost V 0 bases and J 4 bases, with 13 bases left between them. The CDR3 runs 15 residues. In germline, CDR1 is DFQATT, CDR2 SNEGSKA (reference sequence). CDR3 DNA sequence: TGCAGTGCTAGAGATGGGCGGTTCTACGGAAACACCATATATTTT. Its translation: CSARDGRFYGNTIYF.

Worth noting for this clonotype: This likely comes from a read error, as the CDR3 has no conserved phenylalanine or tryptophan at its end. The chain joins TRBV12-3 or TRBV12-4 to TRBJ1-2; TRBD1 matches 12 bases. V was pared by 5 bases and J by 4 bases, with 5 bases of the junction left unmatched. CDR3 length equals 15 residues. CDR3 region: CASSPGTGGFYGYTY. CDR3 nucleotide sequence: TGTGCCAGCAGTCCCGGGACAGGGGGCTTCTATGGCTACACCTAC.

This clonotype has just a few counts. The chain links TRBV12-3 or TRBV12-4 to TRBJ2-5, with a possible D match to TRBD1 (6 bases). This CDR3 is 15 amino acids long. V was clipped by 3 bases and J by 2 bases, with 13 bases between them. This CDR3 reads CASSFEGHLQETQYF. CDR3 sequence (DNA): TGTGCCAGCAGTTTTGAGGGACACCTACAAGAGACCCAGTACTTC.

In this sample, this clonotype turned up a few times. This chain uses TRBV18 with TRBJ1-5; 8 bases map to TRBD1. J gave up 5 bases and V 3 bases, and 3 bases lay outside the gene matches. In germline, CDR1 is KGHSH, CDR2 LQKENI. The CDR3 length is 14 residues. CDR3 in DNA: TGTGCCAGCTCACCGGACAGGGTGGATCAGCCCCAGCATTTT. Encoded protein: CASSPDRVDQPQHF.

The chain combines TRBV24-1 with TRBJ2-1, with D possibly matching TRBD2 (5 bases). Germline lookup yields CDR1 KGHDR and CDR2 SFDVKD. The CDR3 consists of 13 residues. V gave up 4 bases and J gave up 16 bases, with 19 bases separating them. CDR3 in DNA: TGTGCCACCAGTGACCCCGGACTTGACGATCAATTCTTC. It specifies CATSDPGLDDQFF.

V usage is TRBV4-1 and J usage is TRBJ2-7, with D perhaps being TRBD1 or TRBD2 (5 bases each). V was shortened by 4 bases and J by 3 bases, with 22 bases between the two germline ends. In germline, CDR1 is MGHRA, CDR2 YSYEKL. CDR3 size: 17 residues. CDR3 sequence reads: CASSLKVPGTPSYEQYF. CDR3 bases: TGCGCCAGCAGCCTGAAGGTCCCCGGGACCCCAAGCTACGAGCAGTACTTC.

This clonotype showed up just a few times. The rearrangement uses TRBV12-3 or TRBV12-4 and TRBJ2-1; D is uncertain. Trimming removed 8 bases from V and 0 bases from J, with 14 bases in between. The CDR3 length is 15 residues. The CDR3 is CASRPRSSSYNEQFF. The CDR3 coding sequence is TGTGCCAGCCGACCCCGTTCAAGCTCCTACAATGAGCAGTTCTTC.

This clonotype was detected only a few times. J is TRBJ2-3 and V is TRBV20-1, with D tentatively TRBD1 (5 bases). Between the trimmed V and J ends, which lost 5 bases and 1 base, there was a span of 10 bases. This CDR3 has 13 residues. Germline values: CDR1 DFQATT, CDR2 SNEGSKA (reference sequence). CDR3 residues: CSAGQGRTDTQYF. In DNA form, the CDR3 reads TGCAGTGCTGGGCAGGGCCGCACAGATACGCAGTATTTT.

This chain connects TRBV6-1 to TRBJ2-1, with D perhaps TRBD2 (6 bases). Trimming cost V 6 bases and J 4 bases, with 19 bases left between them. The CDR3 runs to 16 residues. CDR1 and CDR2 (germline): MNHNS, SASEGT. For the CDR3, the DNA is TGTGCCAGCAGCCGCCGCCTAGCGAAGGGATACAATGAGCAGTTCTTC. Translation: CASSRRLAKGYNEQFF.

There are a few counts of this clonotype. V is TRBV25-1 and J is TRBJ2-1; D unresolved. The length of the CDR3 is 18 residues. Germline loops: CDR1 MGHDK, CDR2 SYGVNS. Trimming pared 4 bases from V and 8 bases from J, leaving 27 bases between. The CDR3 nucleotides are TGTGCCAGCAGTGCACCGTCGGGCACCAATATACAATTTGATGAGCAGTTCTTC. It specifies CASSAPSGTNIQFDEQFF. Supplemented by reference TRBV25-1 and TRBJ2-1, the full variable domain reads EADIYQTPRYLVIGTGKKITLECSQTMGHDKMYWYQQDPGMELHLIHYSYGVNSTEKGDLSSESTVSRIRTEHFPLTLESARPSHTSQYLCASSAPSGTNIQFDEQFFGPGTRLTVL.

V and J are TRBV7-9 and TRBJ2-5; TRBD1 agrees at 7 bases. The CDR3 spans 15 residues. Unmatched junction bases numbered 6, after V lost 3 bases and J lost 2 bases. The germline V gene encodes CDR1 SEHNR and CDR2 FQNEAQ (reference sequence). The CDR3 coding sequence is TGTGCCAGCAGCTTTCTTGGGACAGTTCAAGAGACCCAGTACTTC. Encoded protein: CASSFLGTVQETQYF.

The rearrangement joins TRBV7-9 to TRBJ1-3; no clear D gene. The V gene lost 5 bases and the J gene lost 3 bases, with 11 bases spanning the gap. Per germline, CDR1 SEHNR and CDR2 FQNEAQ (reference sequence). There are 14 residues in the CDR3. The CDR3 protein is CASSIRWGGNTIYF. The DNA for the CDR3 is TGTGCCAGCAGCATTCGATGGGGTGGAAACACCATATATTTT. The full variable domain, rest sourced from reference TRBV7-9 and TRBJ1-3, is DTGVSQNPRHKITKRGQNVTFRCDPISEHNRLYWYRQTLGQGPEFLTYFQNEAQLEKSRLLSDRFSAERPKGSFSTLEIQRTEQGDSAMYLCASSIRWGGNTIYFGEGSWLTVV.

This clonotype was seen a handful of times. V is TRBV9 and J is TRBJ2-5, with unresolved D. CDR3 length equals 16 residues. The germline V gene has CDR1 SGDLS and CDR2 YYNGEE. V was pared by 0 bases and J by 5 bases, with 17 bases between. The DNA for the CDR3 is TGTGCCAGCAGCGTAGCTCCGCTTTGGGCCCCCGAGACCCAGTACTTC. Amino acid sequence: CASSVAPLWAPETQYF. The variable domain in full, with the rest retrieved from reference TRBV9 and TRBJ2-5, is DSGVTQTPKHLITATGQRVTLRCSPRSGDLSVYWYQQSLDQGLQFLIQYYNGEERAKGNILERFSAQQFPDLHSELNLSSLELGDSALYFCASSVAPLWAPETQYFGPGTRLLVL.

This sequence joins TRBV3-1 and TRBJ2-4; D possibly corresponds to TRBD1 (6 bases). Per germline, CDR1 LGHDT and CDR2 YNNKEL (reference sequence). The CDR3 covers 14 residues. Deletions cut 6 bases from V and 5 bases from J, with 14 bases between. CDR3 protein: CASRLRGGENIQYF. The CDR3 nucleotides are TGTGCCAGCAGGCTACGAGGGGGAGAAAACATTCAGTACTTC. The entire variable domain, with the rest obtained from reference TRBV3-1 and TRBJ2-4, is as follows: DTAVSQTPKYLVTQMGNDKSIKCEQNLGHDTMYWYKQDSKKFLKIMFSYNNKELIINETVPNRFSPKSPDKAHLNLHINSLELGDSAVYFCASRLRGGENIQYFGAGTRLSVL.

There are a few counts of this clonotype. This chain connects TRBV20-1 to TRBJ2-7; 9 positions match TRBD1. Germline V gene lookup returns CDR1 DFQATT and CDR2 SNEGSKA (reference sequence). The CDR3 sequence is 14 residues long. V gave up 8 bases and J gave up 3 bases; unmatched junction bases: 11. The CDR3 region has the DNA TGCAGTACACGCGGACAGGGGATTTACTACGAGCAGTACTTC. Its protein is CSTRGQGIYYEQYF.

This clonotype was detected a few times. This CDR3 reads CASSLLRRPTEAFF. CDR3 sequence (DNA): TGTGCCAGCAGCTTATTGCGCAGGCCCACTGAAGCTTTCTTT. V is TRBV11-2 and J is TRBJ1-1; D gene unclear. V was trimmed by 2 bases and J by 4 bases, leaving 11 bases between them. Per the germline V gene, CDR1 is SGHAT and CDR2 is FQNNGV. CDR3 length: 14 residues.

The CDR3: CASSVRGNTEAFF. As DNA, the CDR3 is TGCGCCAGCAGTGTCAGGGGGAACACTGAAGCTTTCTTT. V and J are TRBV10-1 and TRBJ1-1; a possible D gene is TRBD1 (6 bases). V was clipped by 4 bases and J by 1 base, with 7 bases between them. The CDR3 totals 13 residues. The germline gives CDR1 WNHNN, CDR2 SYGVQD (reference sequence).

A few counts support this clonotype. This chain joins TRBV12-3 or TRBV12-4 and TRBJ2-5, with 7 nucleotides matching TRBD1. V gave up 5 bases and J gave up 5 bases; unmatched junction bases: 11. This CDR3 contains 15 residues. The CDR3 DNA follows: TGTGCCAGCAGTCCTCCGGGACAGTCGATCGAGACCCAGTACTTC. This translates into CASSPPGQSIETQYF.

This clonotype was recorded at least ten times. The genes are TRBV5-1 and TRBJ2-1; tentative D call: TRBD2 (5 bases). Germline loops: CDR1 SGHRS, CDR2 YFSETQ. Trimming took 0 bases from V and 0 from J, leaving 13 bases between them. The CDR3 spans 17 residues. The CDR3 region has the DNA TGCGCCAGCAGCTTGGCCGAGGGAGCCGCCTCCTACAATGAGCAGTTCTTC. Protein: CASSLAEGAASYNEQFF. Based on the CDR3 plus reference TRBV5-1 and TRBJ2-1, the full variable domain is KAGVTQTPRYLIKTRGQQVTLSCSPISGHRSVSWYQQTPGQGLQFLFEYFSETQRNKGNFPGRFSGRQFSNSRSEMNVSTLELGDSALYLCASSLAEGAASYNEQFFGPGTRLTVL.

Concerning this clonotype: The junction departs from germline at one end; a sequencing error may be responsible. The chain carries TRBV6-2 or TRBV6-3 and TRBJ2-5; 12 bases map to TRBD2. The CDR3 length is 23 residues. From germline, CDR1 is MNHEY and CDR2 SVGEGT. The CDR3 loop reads CASSSGPSSLAGGPEGYQETQSF. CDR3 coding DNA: TGTGCCAGCAGTTCGGGTCCTTCCTCGCTAGCGGGAGGGCCGGAGGGGTACCAAGAGACCCAGTCCTTC.